This record covers a single T cell receptor (beta chain). The antigen is unknown. An end of the junction does not agree with germline; a read error may underlie this. The data stem from a study of T-cell memory formation after mild COVID-19. The study's findings and limits: Shrinking CD4+ clones resided mostly in CM and EM, and CD8+ ones in EMRA.

CDR3 length: 14 residues. The TCR alpha and TCR beta cDNA libraries, bearing sample barcodes and UMIs, were generated by 5'RACE using constant-segment primers. A single record per CDR3 protein comes from TCRdb applying MiXCR to the 5' RACE reads. The sample holds some 300,000 distinct CDR3 sequences, 20% to 25% seen once. Sequencing used PBMCs or a T cell subset sorted from them (not recorded which). V usage is TRBV12-3 or TRBV12-4 and J usage is TRBJ2-3; D may be TRBD1 or TRBD2 (5 bases each). This sequence was found in a man younger than 35 who had mild COVID-19 (a few samples of this study predate the infection). Cell type and time point are not known. CDR3 region: CDSTEGPATDTQYF. The CDR3 region has the DNA TGTGACAGCACCGAGGGACCTGCCACAGATACGCAGTATTTT.